The following is a TCR beta chain sequence with its context. Its antigen is currently unknown. This entry is derived from a study of T-cell memory formation after mild COVID-19. For the study at large: TCR clusters mostly belonged to single donors. Findings of the study overall: Pre-infection memory carried some responding clones, suggesting that cross-reactive memory joined. While clones contracting from day 15 to 85 were balanced between CD4 and CD8, later expanders leaned CD4+.

From 5'RACE with constant-segment primers came TCR alpha and TCR beta cDNA libraries that carried sample barcodes and UMIs. In TCRdb, the 5' RACE reads were re-called with MiXCR into one record per CDR3 protein. The sample contains about 410,000 distinct CDR3 sequences, roughly 18% of which appear only once. CDR1 is MNHEY and CDR2 is SVGAGI in the germline V gene. The CDR3 length is 13 residues. The germline V and J ends were trimmed by 2 bases and 2 bases, with 6 bases remaining between them. The clonotype comes from a man aged 18 to 30 who had mild COVID-19 (a few samples of this study predate the infection). Cell type and time point are not known. The material sequenced was PBMCs or a T cell subset sorted from them (not recorded which). The chain joins TRBV6-5 to TRBJ2-5; a weak D match, TRBD1 (6 bases). CDR3 nucleotides: TGTGCCAGCAGTTACGACAGGCAAGAGACCCAGTACTTC. Its protein is CASSYDRQETQYF.